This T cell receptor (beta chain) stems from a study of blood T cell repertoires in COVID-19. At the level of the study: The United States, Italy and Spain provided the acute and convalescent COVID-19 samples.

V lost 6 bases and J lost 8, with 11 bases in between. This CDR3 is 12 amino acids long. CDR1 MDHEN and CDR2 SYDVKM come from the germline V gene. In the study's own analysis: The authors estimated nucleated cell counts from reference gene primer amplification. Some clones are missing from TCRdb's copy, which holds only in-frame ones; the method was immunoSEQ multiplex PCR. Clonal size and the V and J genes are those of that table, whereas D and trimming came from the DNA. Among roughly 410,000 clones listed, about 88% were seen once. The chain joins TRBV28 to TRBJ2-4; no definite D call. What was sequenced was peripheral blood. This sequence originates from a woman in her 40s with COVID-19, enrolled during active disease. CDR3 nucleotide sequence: TGTGCCAGCAGGAAGTCTATGGACATTCAGTACTTC. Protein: CASRKSMDIQYF.